This TCR beta chain was documented in a study of T-cell reconstitution after alpha-beta-depleted transplantation in children. This clonotype ranks as medium-sized. Using unique molecular identifiers, the investigators prepared the TCRbeta library. One entry per CDR3 protein, called by TCRdb with MiXCR from the PCR reads. The sample carries 640,000 or so distinct CDR3 sequences, around a sixth recorded once. The material sequenced was PBMCs from the stem cell graft donor, taken from the stem cell graft. The source of this sequence is a human donor who donated a stem cell graft to a child with acute myeloid leukemia.

Here the CDR3 DNA reads TGTGCCAGCAGTGACATAGCCGGGACCTCAGAGACCCAGTACTTC. This codes for CASSDIAGTSETQYF. The chain links TRBV6-1 to TRBJ2-5, with D perhaps matching TRBD1 or TRBD2 (5 bases each). Per germline, CDR1 MNHNS and CDR2 SASEGT. The CDR3 is 15 amino acids. Between the trimmed V and J ends, which lost 3 bases and 4 bases, there was a span of 15 bases.